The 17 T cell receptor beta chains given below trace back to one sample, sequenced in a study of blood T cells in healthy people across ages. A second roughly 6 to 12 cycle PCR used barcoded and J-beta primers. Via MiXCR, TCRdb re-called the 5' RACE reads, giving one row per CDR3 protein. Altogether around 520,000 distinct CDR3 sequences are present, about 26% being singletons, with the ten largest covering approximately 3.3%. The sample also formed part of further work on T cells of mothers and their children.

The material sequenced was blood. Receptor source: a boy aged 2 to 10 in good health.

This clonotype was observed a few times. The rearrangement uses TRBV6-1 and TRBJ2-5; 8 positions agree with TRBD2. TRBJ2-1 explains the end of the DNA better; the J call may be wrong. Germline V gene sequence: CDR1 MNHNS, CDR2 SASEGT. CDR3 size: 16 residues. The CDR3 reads CASRKNSGTRINEQFF. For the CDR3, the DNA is TGTGCCAGCAGGAAAAATTCCGGGACTAGGATCAATGAGCAGTTCTTC.

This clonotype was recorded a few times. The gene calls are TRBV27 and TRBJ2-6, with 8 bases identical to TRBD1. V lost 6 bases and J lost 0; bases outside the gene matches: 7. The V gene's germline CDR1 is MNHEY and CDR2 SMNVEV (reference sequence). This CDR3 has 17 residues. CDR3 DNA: TGTGCCAGCAGCCAGGACAGGGTCATCTCTGGGGCCAACGTCCTGACTTTC. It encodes CASSQDRVISGANVLTF.

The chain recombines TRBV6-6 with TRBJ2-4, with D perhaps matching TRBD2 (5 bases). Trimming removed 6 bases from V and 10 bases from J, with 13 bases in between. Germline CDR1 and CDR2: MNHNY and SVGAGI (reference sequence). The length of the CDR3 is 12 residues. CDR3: CASRGDYVIQYF. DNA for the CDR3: TGTGCCAGCAGGGGCGACTACGTAATTCAGTACTTC.

The CDR3 nucleotides read TGTGCCAGCAGTTTAGCCGGGATGGGTCTCTACGAGCAGTACTTC. It codes for CASSLAGMGLYEQYF. The rearrangement joins TRBV27 to TRBJ2-7, with a possible D match to TRBD2 (5 bases). In germline, CDR1 is MNHEY, CDR2 SMNVEV (reference sequence). Trimming took off 2 bases at V and 3 bases at J, with 14 bases between the two ends. The CDR3 length is 15 residues.

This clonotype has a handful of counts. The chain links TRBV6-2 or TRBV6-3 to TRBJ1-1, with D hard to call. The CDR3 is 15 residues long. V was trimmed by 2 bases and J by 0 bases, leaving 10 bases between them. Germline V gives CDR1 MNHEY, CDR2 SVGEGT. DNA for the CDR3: TGTGCCAGCAGTTACGGGAAGAGGATGAACACTGAAGCTTTCTTT. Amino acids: CASSYGKRMNTEAFF.

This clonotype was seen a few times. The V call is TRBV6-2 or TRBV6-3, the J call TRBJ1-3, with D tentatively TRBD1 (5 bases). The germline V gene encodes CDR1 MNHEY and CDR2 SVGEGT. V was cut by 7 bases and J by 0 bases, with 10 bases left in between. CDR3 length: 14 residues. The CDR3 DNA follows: TGTGCCAGCACTCGACAGCCCTCTGGAAACACCATATATTTT. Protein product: CASTRQPSGNTIYF.

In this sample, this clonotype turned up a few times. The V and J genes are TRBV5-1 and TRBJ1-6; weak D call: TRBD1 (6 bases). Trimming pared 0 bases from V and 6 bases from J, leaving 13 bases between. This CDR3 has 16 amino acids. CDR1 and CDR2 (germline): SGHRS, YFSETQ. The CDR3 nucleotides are TGCGCCAGCAGCTTGGAAAAGGGGGGTCTTAATTCACCCCTCCACTTT. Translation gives CASSLEKGGLNSPLHF.

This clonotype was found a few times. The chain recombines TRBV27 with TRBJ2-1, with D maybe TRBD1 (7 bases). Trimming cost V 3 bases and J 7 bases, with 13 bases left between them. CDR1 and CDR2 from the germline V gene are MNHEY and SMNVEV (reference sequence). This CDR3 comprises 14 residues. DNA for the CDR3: TGTGCCAGCAGTTTCAGGACAGGACTAAATGAGCAGTTCTTC. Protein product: CASSFRTGLNEQFF.

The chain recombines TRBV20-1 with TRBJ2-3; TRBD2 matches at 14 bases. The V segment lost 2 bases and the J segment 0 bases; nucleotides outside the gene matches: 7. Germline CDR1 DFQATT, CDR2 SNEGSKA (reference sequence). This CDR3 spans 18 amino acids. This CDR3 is CSARKGLAGGFSTDTQYF. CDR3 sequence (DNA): TGCAGTGCTAGAAAAGGACTAGCGGGGGGCTTTAGCACAGATACGCAGTATTTT.

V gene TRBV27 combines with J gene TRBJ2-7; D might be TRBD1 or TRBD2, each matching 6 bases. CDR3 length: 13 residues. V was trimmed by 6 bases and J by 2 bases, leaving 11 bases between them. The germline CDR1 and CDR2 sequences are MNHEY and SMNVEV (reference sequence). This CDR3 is CASSIRGAYEQYF. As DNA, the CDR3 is TGTGCCAGCAGCATAAGGGGGGCCTACGAGCAGTACTTC.

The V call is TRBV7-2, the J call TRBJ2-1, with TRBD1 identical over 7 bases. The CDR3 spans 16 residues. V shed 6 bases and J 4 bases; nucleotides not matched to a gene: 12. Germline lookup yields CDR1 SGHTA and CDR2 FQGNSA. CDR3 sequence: CASRRTKGGFYNEQFF. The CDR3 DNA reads TGTGCCAGCAGAAGGACCAAAGGGGGCTTTTACAATGAGCAGTTCTTC.

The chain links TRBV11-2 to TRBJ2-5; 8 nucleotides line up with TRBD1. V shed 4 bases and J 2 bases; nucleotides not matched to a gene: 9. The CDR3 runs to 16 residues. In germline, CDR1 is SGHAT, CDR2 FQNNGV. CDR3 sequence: CASSSLGQGEQETQYF. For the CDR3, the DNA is TGTGCCAGCAGCTCCCTCGGACAGGGCGAACAAGAGACCCAGTACTTC.

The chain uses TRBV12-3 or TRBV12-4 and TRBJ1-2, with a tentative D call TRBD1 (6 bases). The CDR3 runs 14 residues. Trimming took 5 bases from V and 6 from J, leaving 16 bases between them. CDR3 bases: TGTGCCAGCAGTCCCGGACGGGGGGCGAATGGCTACACCTTC. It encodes CASSPGRGANGYTF.

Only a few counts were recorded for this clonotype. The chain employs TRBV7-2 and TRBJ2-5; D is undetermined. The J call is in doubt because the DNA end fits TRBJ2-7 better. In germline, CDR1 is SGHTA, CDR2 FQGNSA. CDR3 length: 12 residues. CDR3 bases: TGTGCCAGCAGCGCCCAGAACTACGAGCAGTACTTC. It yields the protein CASSAQNYEQYF.

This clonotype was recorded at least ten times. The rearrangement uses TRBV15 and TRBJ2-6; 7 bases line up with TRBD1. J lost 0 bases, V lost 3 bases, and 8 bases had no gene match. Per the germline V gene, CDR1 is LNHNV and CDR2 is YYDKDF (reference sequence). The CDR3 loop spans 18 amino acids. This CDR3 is CATSSRQGFRSGANVLTF. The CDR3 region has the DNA TGTGCCACCAGCAGCCGACAGGGATTTCGCTCTGGGGCCAACGTCCTGACTTTC.

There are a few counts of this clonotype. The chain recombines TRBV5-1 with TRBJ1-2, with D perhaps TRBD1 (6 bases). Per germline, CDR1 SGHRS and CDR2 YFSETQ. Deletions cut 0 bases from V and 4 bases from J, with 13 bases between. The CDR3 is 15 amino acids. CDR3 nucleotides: TGCGCCAGCAGCTTGGGGGACACCCGAATCTATGGCTACACCTTC. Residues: CASSLGDTRIYGYTF.

Here the CDR3 reads CASSPLAGTSNTGELFF. CDR3 bases: TGTGCCAGCAGCCCCCTTGCCGGGACGTCTAACACCGGGGAGCTGTTTTTT. The chain uses TRBV7-9 and TRBJ2-2; D may correspond to TRBD1 or TRBD2 (5 bases each). CDR1 is SEHNR and CDR2 is FQNEAQ in the germline V gene (reference sequence). This CDR3 spans 17 amino acids. V was cut by 5 bases and J by 2 bases, with 18 bases left in between.